This T cell receptor (beta chain) is drawn from a study of radiation and T cells in renal cell carcinoma. Whole-study results and caveats: Baseline intratumoral clonotype presence is unknown without pretreatment biopsies. From baseline, blood top tumor clonotypes peaked at 2 weeks post-radiation.

The time point is: blood 2 weeks post-SBRT. Treatment given: 15 Gy SBRT to primary tumor, nephrectomy 4 weeks later. Only in-frame clones appear in the TCRdb table, and some are missing; sequencing was by immunoSEQ multiplex PCR. Among more than 95,000 clones listed, about four fifths were seen once. Regarding this clone: What it binds is not known.

Trimming stripped 2 bases from V and 2 bases from J, with 9 bases between. Germline V CDR1 and CDR2: KGHSH, LQKENI. This CDR3 region has 14 residues. The sequencing used blood, collected from a patient whose treatment included radiotherapy and nephrectomy. V and J are TRBV18 and TRBJ2-5, with D unclear. This clonotype was obtained from a man in his forties or fifties with renal cell carcinoma. CDR3 protein: CASSPSSLQETQYF. CDR3 DNA sequence: TGTGCCAGCTCACCATCAAGCCTGCAAGAGACCCAGTACTTC.